This TCR beta chain was identified during a study of Ad26.COV2.S vaccination and SARS-CoV-2 variants. CDR3 length equals 17 residues. J lost 3 bases, V lost 0 bases, and 9 bases had no gene match. The germline gives CDR1 GTSNPN, CDR2 SVGIG (reference sequence). Data came from immunoSEQ multiplex PCR; TCRdb stores just in-frame clones and leaves some out. Of some 500,000 clones in the sample, roughly 87% were seen once. Regarding treatment: 15 to 20 received Ad26.COV2.S at low or high dose, single or two shots; 5 received placebo; per-sample allocation not given. Specimen acquisition occurred on day 63 following the initial vaccine or placebo injection.

The receptor's source is a person between 18 and 65 years old who received the Ad26.COV2.S COVID-19 vaccine or a placebo. The chain has TRBV30 and TRBJ2-5, with 11 bases identical to TRBD2. This specimen consisted of peripheral blood, obtained in a trial of Ad26.COV2.S vaccine versus placebo. The CDR3 bases are TGTGCCTGGAGTGTAAGACTAGCGGGAATATGGAAAGAGACCCAGTACTTC. It specifies CAWSVRLAGIWKETQYF.